This T cell receptor (beta chain) was sequenced in a study of shared clonotypes between healthy human individuals. The study, taken as a whole, reports: What naive subsets generally showed was a larger estimated richness than memory subsets showed.

As concerns this clone: What it binds is unknown.

V was cut by 7 bases and J by 3 bases, with 18 bases left in between. In germline, CDR1 is LNHDA, CDR2 SQIVND (reference sequence). This CDR3 has 15 amino acids. Generated by immunoSEQ multiplex PCR, the TCRdb table keeps only in-frame clones and is missing some. This sample has around 510,000 clones; approximately 94% occur once, and the top ten carry around 0.066%. The chain has TRBV19 and TRBJ1-2; D perhaps matches TRBD1 (5 bases). The TCR comes from a woman aged 25 to 39 in good health. The sequenced sample was naive CD4+ T cells sorted from blood. Subset in this sample: CD45RA+ positively selected. The CDR3 protein is CASTAQAGPDYGYTF. The CDR3 coding sequence is TGTGCCAGTACCGCACAGGCAGGGCCGGACTATGGCTACACCTTC.